What follows are 23 T cell receptor beta chains derived from one specimen sequenced in a study of tissue T cells after allogeneic stem cell transplantation. Sequencing was performed with immunoSEQ multiplex PCR; in TCRdb, only in-frame clones are kept and a portion is missing. The sample records approximately 6,900 clones, 40% to 60% being singletons. Time point indicated: mouse harvest day 7 after allogeneic transplant. Tail vein injection delivered 10^7 T-cell-depleted bone marrow cells and 10^6 splenic CD5+ T cells. Material for sequencing was gut tissue. The source is a female BALB/c mouse given C57BL/6 T cells with graft-versus-host disease after an allogeneic hematopoietic cell transplant.

Comment on this clone: Germline and genes here are mouse. The read finishes 1 residue shy of the CDR3 end, and the germline J gene is used to complete it. V and J are TRBV12-2 and TRBJ2-4, with 9 bases fitting TRBD2. With V trimmed by 2 bases and J by 0 bases, 5 bases remained unmatched. The CDR3 is 16 amino acids. The germline gives CDR1 SGHLS, CDR2 HYDKME. The sequenced part of the CDR3 DNA is TGTGCCAGCTCTCCTCCGGGACTGGGCAGTCAAAACACCTTGTAC. It is translated as CASSPPGLGSQNTLY. The CDR3, in full, reads CASSPPGLGSQNTLYF.

This clone was detected a few times. Gene names denote mouse genes. The CDR3 is cut off 1 residue early in the read; its end comes from the germline J gene. The chain links TRBV26 to TRBJ2-1; 8 positions agree with TRBD1. This CDR3 region has 14 residues. The V segment lost 4 bases and the J segment 3 bases; nucleotides outside the gene matches: 2. Germline assignment: CDR1 KGHPV and CDR2 FQNQEV (reference sequence). CDR3 DNA, as far as it was read: TGTGCCAGCAGTCGACAGGGGAGCTATGCTGAGCAGTTC. Translated, it gives CASSRQGSYAEQF. The full CDR3 reads CASSRQGSYAEQFF.

Remarks on this clone: The gene names here belong to mouse. The CDR3 is cut off 1 residue early in the read; its end comes from the germline J gene. The rearrangement links TRBV31 to TRBJ1-1, with unresolved D. The CDR3 is 12 amino acids. Looked up from germline, CDR1 is GKSSPN and CDR2 is SITVG. V lost 0 bases and J 3 bases, leaving 5 bases between the germline ends. The CDR3 loop reads CAWSLGHTEVFF. The DNA read from the CDR3 is TGTGCCTGGAGTCTTGGCCACACAGAAGTCTTC.

About this clone itself: Genes and germline come from the mouse. The read ends 1 residue before the CDR3 terminus; that terminus is restored from the germline J gene. The chain couples TRBV23 to TRBJ1-1. CDR3 length: 13 amino acids. Germline CDR1 KGHTA, CDR2 FQNQQP. The CDR3 is CSSSQDANTEVFF. The sequenced part of the CDR3 DNA is TGCTCCAGCAGTCAGGATGCAAACACAGAAGTCTTC.

As to this clone: The genes are named according to mouse. The read terminates 1 residue before the CDR3 end, so the remaining end is supplied by the germline J gene. V usage is TRBV26 and J usage is TRBJ2-4; 9 bases line up with TRBD2. CDR3 length: 16 amino acids. J lost 0 bases, V lost 3 bases, and 4 bases had no gene match. CDR1 KGHPV and CDR2 FQNQEV come from the germline V gene (reference sequence). The CDR3 protein is CASSLWGGTSQNTLYF. The CDR3 bases that were read are TGTGCCAGCAGTCTCTGGGGGGGAACTAGTCAAAACACCTTGTAC.

About this clone: Gene and germline names: mouse. The read halts 1 residue ahead of the CDR3 end, with the missing end drawn from the germline J gene. The rearrangement links TRBV26 to TRBJ1-2, with TRBD1 as a possible D gene (5 bases). The CDR3 is 14 residues long. The V end lost 5 bases, the J end lost 4 bases, and 14 bases lay between the germline ends. Germline lookup yields CDR1 KGHPV and CDR2 FQNQEV (reference sequence). The CDR3 loop reads CASSWDRRGSDYTF. The part of the CDR3 DNA that was read is TGTGCCAGCAGTTGGGACCGGAGGGGCTCCGACTACACC.

Comments on this clone: Mouse germline and gene names are used. The CDR3 end falls 1 residue outside the read, so it is completed with the germline J gene. This chain connects TRBV23 to TRBJ1-5. The CDR3 sequence is 13 residues long. Germline CDR1 reads KGHTA; CDR2 reads FQNQQP. Partial CDR3 DNA: TGCTCCAGCAGTCAAAATCCGAACCAGGCTCCGCTT. Amino acid sequence: CSSSQNPNQAPL. The entire CDR3 protein is CSSSQNPNQAPLF. The whole variable domain, filled in from reference TRBV23 and TRBJ1-5, reads DAAVTQKPRYLIKMKGQEAEMKCIPEKGHTAVFWYQQKQSKELKFLIYFQNQQPLDQIDMVKERFSAVCPSSSLCSLGIRTCEAEDSALYLCSSSQNPNQAPLFGEGTRLSVL.

This clone appeared a few times. Mouse germline and gene names are used. The CDR3 bases that were read are TGTGCAAGCAGCTTAACCGGGGGGCGCGATGAACAGTAC. As protein: CASSLTGGRDEQY. The complete CDR3 protein is CASSLTGGRDEQYF. This sequence joins TRBV16 and TRBJ2-7; possibly TRBD2 for D (7 bases). Coverage ceases 1 residue before the CDR3 finishes, and the germline J gene fills in the end. The V gene's germline CDR1 is SGHSA and CDR2 FRNQAP. Trimming left V 2 bases short and J 5 bases short, with 13 bases between. This CDR3 region has 14 residues.

A note on this clone: Gene names are mouse gene names. The read ends 1 residue early relative to the CDR3; the germline J gene fills the gap. The chain recombines TRBV3 with TRBJ2-3, with D perhaps being TRBD1 or TRBD2 (5 bases each). Germline-derived CDR1 and CDR2 are SNHLY and FYNGKV (reference sequence). Trimming stripped 2 bases from V and 1 base from J, with 7 bases between. The CDR3 loop spans 14 amino acids. The DNA read from the CDR3 is TGTGCCAGCAGCTTAAGGGGCGGTGCAGAAACGCTGTAT. This codes for CASSLRGGAETLY. The complete CDR3 protein is CASSLRGGAETLYF.

In its sample, this clone was seen a few times. The genes and germline here are from mouse. This CDR3 is CASSLDNEQFF. The sequenced part of the CDR3 DNA is TGTGCCAGCAGTCTGGACAATGAGCAGTTC. The chain couples TRBV26 to TRBJ2-1, with unresolved D. Coverage ceases 1 residue before the CDR3 finishes, and the germline J gene fills in the end. V shed 2 bases and J shed 9 bases, with 5 bases lying between them. Looked up from germline, CDR1 is KGHPV and CDR2 is FQNQEV (reference sequence). The length of the CDR3 is 11 residues.

In this sample, this clone turned up a few times. Gene names denote mouse genes. From the germline J gene comes the end of the CDR3, since the read stops 1 residue before it. The chain employs TRBV26 and TRBJ2-4, with D possibly being TRBD1 (5 bases). Germline V gene lookup returns CDR1 KGHPV and CDR2 FQNQEV (reference sequence). The germline V and J ends were trimmed by 7 bases and 0 bases, with 8 bases remaining between them. The CDR3 loop spans 13 amino acids. The part of the CDR3 DNA that was read is TGTGCCAGCACCCCAGGGAGTCAAAACACCTTGTAC. It codes for CASTPGSQNTLY. In full, the CDR3 is CASTPGSQNTLYF.

To note about this clone: Mouse gene names apply. The read gets to within 1 residue of the CDR3 end, and the germline J gene fills in the rest. The J gene is TRBJ2-7, the V gene TRBV13-3; 9 bases agree with TRBD1. Germline CDR1 reads NNHDY; CDR2 reads SYVADS. J gave up 4 bases and V 3 bases, and 2 bases lay outside the gene matches. The CDR3 contains 13 residues. The CDR3 reads CASSGDRAYEQYF. The sequenced CDR3 bases are TGTGCCAGCAGTGGGGACAGGGCTTATGAACAGTAC.

On this clone: All gene names here are mouse names. The DNA ends 1 residue before the CDR3 does, and the rest of the CDR3 is filled in from the germline J gene. The V gene is TRBV31, the J gene TRBJ2-2; 7 nucleotides line up with TRBD1. J gave up 1 base and V 1 base, and 0 bases lay outside the gene matches. Germline CDR1 and CDR2: GKSSPN and SITVG. CDR3 length equals 14 residues. This chain's CDR3 is CAWSRQGNTGQLYF. The CDR3 DNA, read in part, is TGTGCCTGGAGTCGACAGGGAAACACCGGGCAGCTCTAC.

This clone was seen only a few times. Genes here carry mouse names. The read halts 1 residue ahead of the CDR3 end, with the missing end drawn from the germline J gene. The chain has TRBV3 and TRBJ2-7; 7 nucleotides line up with TRBD1. In germline, CDR1 is SNHLY, CDR2 FYNGKV (reference sequence). Germline trimming cut 3 bases from V and 4 bases from J; bases unmatched to any gene: 6. The CDR3 is 14 residues long. CDR3 DNA, as far as it was read: TGTGCCAGCAGCTTGGGGACAGCGAGATATGAACAGTAC. Protein product: CASSLGTARYEQY. The full CDR3 protein is CASSLGTARYEQYF.

Of note for this clone: The gene names given are mouse names. The CDR3 goes on 1 residue after the read ends, and that part is filled in from the germline J gene. Other DNA sequences in this sample translate to the same CDR3. The chain is built from TRBV26 and TRBJ1-1, with TRBD1 matching over 7 bases. Unmatched junction bases numbered 4, after V lost 2 bases and J lost 4 bases. CDR1 is KGHPV and CDR2 is FQNQEV in the germline V gene (reference sequence). The CDR3 runs to 14 residues. The CDR3 sequence is CASSLRQGGTEVFF. CDR3 DNA, as far as it was read: TGTGCCAGCAGTCTGAGGCAGGGGGGCACAGAAGTCTTC.

Concerning this clone itself: The gene names given are mouse names. Coverage ceases 1 residue before the CDR3 finishes, and the germline J gene fills in the end. The V and J genes are TRBV26 and TRBJ1-1; D possibly corresponds to TRBD1 (5 bases). The CDR3 is made up of 13 amino acids. Trimming cost V 0 bases and J 7 bases, with 9 bases left between them. CDR1 is KGHPV and CDR2 is FQNQEV in the germline V gene (reference sequence). CDR3 bases read: TGTGCCAGCAGTCTGTCCCGGACAAAAGAAGTCTTC. Protein sequence: CASSLSRTKEVF. The whole CDR3 is CASSLSRTKEVFF.

On this clone itself: The gene symbols are mouse symbols. The read falls 1 residue short of the CDR3 end, and the missing part is taken from the germline J gene. The rearrangement links TRBV19 to TRBJ2-5, with D possibly matching TRBD1 (7 bases). This CDR3 has 14 residues. Germline V gives CDR1 FNHDT, CDR2 SITEND (reference sequence). The ends were cut back, 1 base at V and 6 bases at J, with 12 bases in the middle. The DNA read from the CDR3 is TGTGCCAGCAGTATAAGGGGGCGCTGGGACACCCAGTAC. Translated: CASSIRGRWDTQY. The complete CDR3 protein is CASSIRGRWDTQYF.

On this clone: The gene names here belong to mouse. The part of the CDR3 DNA that was read is TGTGCCAGCAGTCAGGGACAGACAAACACAGAAGTCTTC. Translated: CASSQGQTNTEVF. The full CDR3 protein reads CASSQGQTNTEVFF. This chain connects TRBV26 to TRBJ1-1, with 7 positions matching TRBD1. Sequencing ends 1 residue short of the CDR3 end; the germline J gene provides the rest. CDR1 is KGHPV and CDR2 is FQNQEV in the germline V gene (reference sequence). The junction had 2 bases not matched to a gene; V was cut back by 4 bases and J by 0 bases. The length of the CDR3 is 14 residues.

In the case of this clone: Gene names refer to mouse genes. The read halts 1 residue ahead of the CDR3 end, with the missing end drawn from the germline J gene. The rearrangement uses TRBV4 and TRBJ2-1; 9 nucleotides match TRBD2. The CDR3 is 16 amino acids. Germline V gives CDR1 LGHDT, CDR2 YNNKQL (reference sequence). With 4 bases clipped from V and 1 base from J, the junction kept 5 bases outside the gene matches. The CDR3 loop is CASSSGGGENYAEQFF. The DNA read from the CDR3 is TGTGCCAGCAGCTCTGGGGGGGGCGAGAACTATGCTGAGCAGTTC.

Comment on this clone: The genes and germline here are from mouse. Other DNA sequences in this sample translate to the same CDR3. The CDR3 protein is CASSLDSYEQYF. The part of the CDR3 DNA that was read is TGTGCCAGCAGTCTGGACTCCTATGAACAGTAC. This rearrangement joins TRBV26 to TRBJ2-7, with D unresolved. Read sequence stops 1 residue before the CDR3 end, and the germline J gene provides the missing end. Germline V gives CDR1 KGHPV, CDR2 FQNQEV (reference sequence). The CDR3 length is 12 residues. V lost 2 bases and J lost 0, with 2 bases in between. Variable domain in full (rest from reference TRBV26 and TRBJ2-7): NSKVIQTPRYLVKGQGQKAKMRCIPEKGHPVVFWYQQNKNNEFKFLINFQNQEVLQQIDMTEKRFSAECPSNSPCSLEIQSSEAGDSALYLCASSLDSYEQYFGPGTRLTVL.

The sample holds a few counts of this clone. Gene names are mouse gene names. The read ends 1 residue before the CDR3 terminus; that terminus is restored from the germline J gene. The chain has TRBV26 and TRBJ1-5; D not resolved. Germline CDR1 KGHPV, CDR2 FQNQEV (reference sequence). This CDR3 is built from 12 residues. V lost 4 bases and J 5 bases, leaving 6 bases between the germline ends. The CDR3 DNA, read in part, is TGTGCCAGCAGTCCGGGTGACCAGGCTCCGCTT. It encodes CASSPGDQAPL. The CDR3 in its entirety is CASSPGDQAPLF.

By share, this clone ranks as medium-sized (0.01 to 0.1%). Gene names and germline match the mouse. The DNA ends 1 residue before the CDR3 does, and the rest of the CDR3 is filled in from the germline J gene. This chain links TRBV13-1 with TRBJ2-7; 7 bases are shared with TRBD2. Germline-derived CDR1 and CDR2 are NSHNY and SYGAGN. This CDR3 has 13 amino acids. With 6 bases clipped from V and 4 bases from J, the junction kept 7 bases outside the gene matches. The CDR3 region is CASTLGVIYEQYF. The DNA read from the CDR3 is TGTGCCAGCACGCTGGGGGTAATTTATGAACAGTAC.

Remarks on this clone: The gene names here belong to mouse. The read stops 1 residue short of the end of the CDR3; the missing end is completed from the germline J gene. V usage is TRBV26 and J usage is TRBJ1-2; TRBD1 agrees at 7 bases. The V segment lost 3 bases and the J segment 0 bases; nucleotides outside the gene matches: 1. The CDR3 totals 14 residues. Germline assignment: CDR1 KGHPV and CDR2 FQNQEV (reference sequence). CDR3 bases read: TGTGCCAGCAGTCTACAGGGGACAAACTCCGACTACACC. Its translation is CASSLQGTNSDYT. In full, the CDR3 is CASSLQGTNSDYTF.